The clone carrying this TCR beta chain has just a few counts. The antigen is unknown. These data come from a study of T-cell memory formation after mild COVID-19. Study results and caveats: Contracting CD4+ clones sat mainly in CM and EM; CD8+ in EMRA.

One entry per CDR3 protein results from TCRdb running MiXCR on the 5' RACE reads. The table shows 92,000 or so distinct CDR3 sequences, with 10% to 15% occurring only once. V was pared by 2 bases and J by 3 bases, with 12 bases between. Germline V gene data show CDR1 as SGHDT and CDR2 as YYEEEE. The CDR3 length is 14 residues. Sequencing was carried out using PBMCs or a T cell subset sorted from them (not recorded which). The chain employs TRBV5-6 and TRBJ2-7; D might be TRBD1 (5 bases). This sequence was found in an adult woman who had mild COVID-19 (a few samples of this study predate the infection). Cell type and time point are not known. The CDR3 protein is CASSLDTGFYEQYF. Here the CDR3 DNA reads TGTGCCAGCAGCTTAGATACAGGATTCTACGAGCAGTACTTC.